These 22 T cell receptor beta chains originate from one sample sequenced in a study of CD8+CD57+ T cells in acquired aplastic anemia. Genomic DNA templated the TCR beta VDJ and CDR3 profiling. TCRdb reprocessed the reads via MiXCR and lists one record per CDR3 protein. The sample gives some 220,000 distinct CDR3 sequences, roughly 33% of which show up once; 1.1% is in the top ten. The sequenced sample consisted of sorted CD4+, CD8+, or CD8+CD57+ T cells (not recorded which) from PBMCs. These receptors were obtained from a human donor in good health, serving as a control.

The chain uses TRBV25-1 and TRBJ2-3, with 11 bases fitting TRBD2. V lost 4 bases to trimming and J lost 0 bases; unmatched junction nucleotides: 6. In germline, CDR1 is MGHDK, CDR2 SYGVNS. The CDR3 runs to 17 residues. The CDR3 DNA reads as TGTGCCAGCAGTGCCCTAGCGGGGGGTACTAGCACAGATACGCAGTATTTT. Amino acids: CASSALAGGTSTDTQYF.

This clonotype was recorded many times. V is TRBV20-1 and J is TRBJ2-3, with D unclear. This CDR3 is 17 amino acids long. The germline V and J ends were trimmed by 3 bases and 0 bases, with 19 bases remaining between them. Germline CDR1 is DFQATT and CDR2 is SNEGSKA (reference sequence). This CDR3 is CSASLRIWALSTDTQYF. The CDR3 DNA reads TGCAGTGCTAGTTTGAGGATTTGGGCCCTGAGCACAGATACGCAGTATTTT.

The chain combines TRBV7-2 with TRBJ1-1; D gene ambiguous. This CDR3 is built from 13 residues. The germline gives CDR1 SGHTA, CDR2 FQGNSA. Deletions cut 6 bases from V and 1 base from J, with 9 bases between. The chain's CDR3 is CASSRHPNTEAFF. The DNA of the CDR3 is TGTGCCAGCAGTAGGCACCCGAACACTGAAGCTTTCTTT. Drawing the rest from reference TRBV7-2 and TRBJ1-1, the complete variable domain is GAGVSQSPSNKVTEKGKDVELRCDPISGHTALYWYRQSLGQGLEFLIYFQGNSAPDKSGLPSDRFSAERTGGSVSTLTIQRTQQEDSAVYLCASSRHPNTEAFFGQGTRLTVV.

In its sample, this clonotype was seen a few times. The genes are TRBV3-1 and TRBJ2-1; D gene uncertain. The CDR3 spans 11 residues. V dropped 4 bases and J dropped 10 bases, with 8 bases sitting between them. Germline V gene data show CDR1 as LGHDT and CDR2 as YNNKEL (reference sequence). The CDR3 DNA reads as TGTGCCAGCAGCCTCCGAGGAGAGCAGTTCTTC. It is translated as CASSLRGEQFF.

This sequence joins TRBV15 and TRBJ1-1; D remains unclear. The CDR3 is 14 amino acids. Per the germline V gene, CDR1 is LNHNV and CDR2 is YYDKDF (reference sequence). V was clipped by 6 bases and J by 1 base, with 12 bases between them. The CDR3 here is CATSRPGENTEAFF. CDR3 nucleotide sequence: TGTGCCACCAGTCGCCCGGGCGAGAACACTGAAGCTTTCTTT.

This chain links TRBV29-1 with TRBJ2-6, with TRBD1 matching over 9 bases. V shed 4 bases and J 4 bases; nucleotides not matched to a gene: 2. The germline V gene has CDR1 SQVTM and CDR2 ANQGSEA. This CDR3 comprises 14 residues. This CDR3 reads CSVGQGDGANVLTF. The CDR3 coding sequence is TGCAGCGTTGGACAGGGGGACGGGGCCAACGTCCTGACTTTC. The entire variable domain, with the rest obtained from reference TRBV29-1 and TRBJ2-6, is as follows: SAVISQKPSRDICQRGTSLTIQCQVDSQVTMMFWYRQQPGQSLTLIATANQGSEATYESGFVIDKFPISRPNLTFSTLTVSNMSPEDSSIYLCSVGQGDGANVLTFGAGSRLTVL.

Points on this clonotype: At one end, the junction sequence differs from germline, possibly due to a read error. In DNA form, the CDR3 reads TGCGGCAGCAGCCAAGACTCTAGCGGGAGGGCAGATACGCAGTATTTC. This translates into CGSSQDSSGRADTQYF. This chain uses TRBV4-1 with TRBJ2-3; 12 nucleotides match TRBD2. Germline CDR1 MGHRA, CDR2 YSYEKL. The CDR3 is 16 amino acids.

Only a few counts were recorded for this clonotype. The chain carries TRBV29-1 and TRBJ1-1; 7 bases align to TRBD1. CDR1 is SQVTM, CDR2 ANQGSEA, per germline. This CDR3 spans 12 amino acids. V gave up 7 bases and J gave up 7 bases; unmatched junction bases: 9. The CDR3 bases are TGCAGCGCCCATGAAGGGGGCGATGAAGCTTTCTTT. Protein product: CSAHEGGDEAFF.

V is TRBV20-1 and J is TRBJ1-6; a possible D gene is TRBD1 (6 bases). The germline V and J ends were trimmed by 0 bases and 8 bases, with 14 bases remaining between them. Germline V gene sequence: CDR1 DFQATT, CDR2 SNEGSKA (reference sequence). This CDR3 is built from 15 residues. CDR3 sequence reads: CSARDSQGNHSPLHF. The CDR3 nucleotides read TGCAGTGCTAGAGATTCACAGGGCAATCATTCACCCCTCCACTTT.

CDR3 protein: CASSLGLQNYGYTF. The CDR3 DNA reads as TGTGCCAGCAGCTTAGGACTCCAGAACTATGGCTACACCTTC. V is TRBV7-9 and J is TRBJ1-2; D is undetermined. V was clipped by 1 base and J by 2 bases, with 8 bases between them. Germline CDR1 and CDR2: SEHNR and FQNEAQ (reference sequence). The CDR3 is 14 amino acids.

There are a few counts of this clonotype. The junction differs from germline at one of its ends, possibly a read error. The chain's CDR3 is CASSYSTGQLQHF. The CDR3, as DNA: TGTGCCAGCAGTTACTCGACCGGTCAGCTCCAGCATTTT. The V gene is TRBV7-9, the J gene TRBJ1-5; D is unclear. From germline, CDR1 is SEHNR and CDR2 FQNEAQ (reference sequence). The CDR3 runs 13 residues.

This clonotype was seen at least ten times. The chain uses TRBV5-1 and TRBJ2-7; D possibly matches TRBD1 or TRBD2 (5 bases each). CDR3 length: 14 residues. Germline V CDR1 and CDR2: SGHRS, YFSETQ. Trimming removed 4 bases at V and 2 bases at J, with 13 bases between. This CDR3 is CASSIGDDTYEQYF. As DNA, the CDR3 is TGCGCCAGCAGCATAGGGGACGACACCTACGAGCAGTACTTC.

The rearrangement uses TRBV20-1 and TRBJ2-1; D not certain. V was pared by 3 bases and J by 6 bases, with 6 bases between. This CDR3 is 11 amino acids long. Germline CDR1 reads DFQATT; CDR2 reads SNEGSKA (reference sequence). This CDR3 reads CSASSRNEQFF. The CDR3, as DNA: TGCAGTGCTAGTTCGCGCAATGAGCAGTTCTTC.

This chain joins TRBV7-9 and TRBJ1-4; TRBD1 agrees at 8 bases. Trimming cost V 5 bases and J 8 bases; bases outside gene matches: 4. CDR1 SEHNR and CDR2 FQNEAQ come from the germline V gene (reference sequence). This CDR3 spans 13 amino acids. Here the CDR3 reads CASSQDRVEKLFF. CDR3 bases: TGTGCCAGCAGCCAGGACAGGGTCGAAAAACTGTTTTTT.

CDR3: CASTQQGTPLHF. CDR3 nucleotide sequence: TGTGCCAGCACGCAGCAGGGAACACCCCTCCACTTT. The V and J genes are TRBV2 and TRBJ1-6; tentatively, D is TRBD1 (5 bases). CDR1 and CDR2 from the germline V gene are SNHLY and FYNNEI. CDR3 length equals 12 residues. V lost 7 bases to trimming and J lost 11 bases, with 12 bases between them. The entire variable domain, with the rest obtained from reference TRBV2 and TRBJ1-6, is as follows: EPEVTQTPSHQVTQMGQEVILRCVPISNHLYFYWYRQILGQKVEFLVSFYNNEISEKSEIFDDQFSVERPDGSNFTLKIRSTKLEDSAMYFCASTQQGTPLHFGNGTRLTVT.

With regard to this clonotype: Given a much more abundant clone one base away, this may be a read error. The chain joins TRBV6-5 to TRBJ1-6, with D perhaps TRBD1 (5 bases). The CDR3 has 13 amino acids. Germline CDR1 is MNHEY and CDR2 is SVGAGI. V gave up 6 bases and J gave up 10 bases, with 13 bases separating them. Written as DNA, the CDR3 is TGTGCCAGCAGCTTACTTAGGGGATCACCCCTCCACTTT. Protein sequence: CASSLLRGSPLHF.

As concerns this clonotype: The CDR3 carries no conserved terminal phenylalanine or tryptophan, so it likely arises from a read error. V usage is TRBV12-3 or TRBV12-4 and J usage is TRBJ2-3; a possible D gene is TRBD1 (5 bases). This CDR3 has 16 amino acids. V was clipped by 5 bases and J by 1 base, with 16 bases between them. The CDR3 DNA sequence: TGTGCCAGCAGTCCAGCCGTAGGCAGGGGCACAGATACGCAGTATCTT. This codes for CASSPAVGRGTDTQYL.

This clonotype came up many times. The CDR3 DNA reads TGTGCCAGCAGTAGGCTAGACAGGGGGCGTGAGGAGACCCAGTACTTC. As protein: CASSRLDRGREETQYF. The chain links TRBV25-1 to TRBJ2-5, with 10 bases identical to TRBD1. CDR1 and CDR2 from the germline V gene are MGHDK and SYGVNS. The length of the CDR3 is 16 residues. V was pared by 5 bases and J by 5 bases, with 11 bases of the junction left unmatched.

To note about this clonotype: This may come from a read error, since a much larger clone is one base off. The chain combines TRBV19 with TRBJ2-7, with D unresolved. Germline V gene lookup returns CDR1 LNHDA and CDR2 SQIVND (reference sequence). The CDR3 is 16 residues long. The CDR3 nucleotides read TGTGCCACTAGTATAGATCTGCGGAAGAGCTCCTACGAGCAGTACTTC. This gives the protein CATSIDLRKSSYEQYF.

This chain uses TRBV9 with TRBJ1-1; a weak D match, TRBD1 (6 bases). The CDR3 extends over 13 amino acids. CDR1 and CDR2 (germline): SGDLS, YYNGEE. V lost 10 bases to trimming and J lost 5 bases, with 18 bases between them. CDR3 residues: CAAYRVLWTEAFF. The CDR3 coding sequence is TGTGCCGCCTACAGGGTTTTGTGGACTGAAGCTTTCTTT.

There are many counts of this clonotype. The genes are TRBV7-2 and TRBJ2-2; D is ambiguous. The germline V gene has CDR1 SGHTA and CDR2 FQGNSA. This CDR3 has 12 amino acids. V was cut by 5 bases and J by 3 bases, with 4 bases left in between. CDR3 nucleotides: TGTGCCAGCAGCCCCTACACCGGGGAGCTGTTTTTT. This translates into CASSPYTGELFF.

This clonotype was seen a handful of times. The chain carries TRBV3-1 and TRBJ1-2; D is ambiguous. CDR3 length: 13 amino acids. V lost 3 bases, J lost 3 bases, and 8 bases lay in between. CDR1 and CDR2 (germline): LGHDT, YNNKEL (reference sequence). CDR3 residues: CASSQGDYYGYTF. The CDR3 DNA follows: TGTGCCAGCAGCCAGGGAGACTACTATGGCTACACCTTC. Based on the CDR3 plus reference TRBV3-1 and TRBJ1-2, the full variable domain is DTAVSQTPKYLVTQMGNDKSIKCEQNLGHDTMYWYKQDSKKFLKIMFSYNNKELIINETVPNRFSPKSPDKAHLNLHINSLELGDSAVYFCASSQGDYYGYTFGSGTRLTVV.